These T cell receptor beta chains were read from a single sample in a study of OX40 agonist ivuxolimab in advanced cancers. Profiling relied on immunoSEQ multiplex PCR, and the TCRdb table lists in-frame clones only, not all of them. This sample yields some 91,000 clones, of which over 75% are seen a single time; around 4% belongs to the top ten. This specimen was CD4+ or CD8+ T cells sorted from blood, taken in a trial of the OX40 agonist ivuxolimab. The receptors were gathered from an adult with an advanced solid tumor such as melanoma, head and neck, liver or kidney cancer. Each CDR3 is given with its conserved first and last residue. A D gene is named only where the DNA matches it firmly. The size field is filled for only some rows; it gives once, few, many or a size class.

J: TRBJ1-5
size: NA
D: NA
V: TRBV29-1
CDR3: CSVDYGPNQPQHF
DNA: TGCAGCGTTGATTACGGTCCTAATCAGCCCCAGCATTTT

J: TRBJ2-7
size: NA
D: NA
V: TRBV29-1
CDR3: CSVELQTSSYEQYF
DNA: TGCAGCGTTGAACTACAGACCTCCTCCTACGAGCAGTACTTC

J: TRBJ2-5
size: NA
D: TRBD1
V: TRBV28
CDR3: CASSSYGTGVQETQYF
DNA: TGTGCCAGCAGTTCGTACGGGACAGGGGTCCAAGAGACCCAGTACTTC

J: TRBJ2-1
size: NA
D: NA
V: TRBV6-5
CDR3: CASTSGRSYNEQFF
DNA: TGTGCCAGCACCTCCGGGCGCTCCTACAATGAGCAGTTCTTC

J: TRBJ2-3
size: NA
D: NA
V: TRBV19
CDR3: CASTQRARDTQYF
DNA: TGTGCCAGTACCCAGCGGGCTAGGGATACGCAGTATTTT

J: TRBJ2-7
size: NA
D: NA
V: TRBV2
CDR3: CASRAPPTYEQYF
DNA: TGTGCCAGCAGGGCCCCCCCTACCTACGAGCAGTACTTC

J: TRBJ1-2
size: once
D: TRBD1
V: TRBV5-4
CDR3: CASSSTGTGDGYGYTF
DNA: TGTGCCAGCAGCTCCACCGGGACAGGGGATGGCTATGGCTACACCTTC

J: TRBJ2-5
size: few
D: NA
V: TRBV6-1
CDR3: CASSEGSTRGETQYF
DNA: TGTGCCAGCAGTGAAGGTAGCACACGAGGGGAGACCCAGTACTTC

J: TRBJ2-2
size: NA
D: NA
V: TRBV10-3
CDR3: CAISGRGGVDSGELFF
DNA: TGTGCCATCAGTGGTAGGGGGGGCGTCGATTCCGGGGAGCTGTTTTTT

J: TRBJ2-1
size: NA
D: NA
V: TRBV9
CDR3: CASSVETGGPMNEQFF
DNA: TGTGCCAGCAGCGTAGAAACCGGGGGGCCTATGAATGAGCAGTTCTTC

J: TRBJ2-1
size: once
D: TRBD2
V: TRBV27
CDR3: CASSRRLAGGPVVWNEQFF
DNA: TGTGCCAGCAGTCGTAGACTAGCGGGAGGGCCGGTGGTGTGGAATGAGCAGTTCTTC

J: TRBJ1-2
size: NA
D: TRBD1
V: TRBV29-1
CDR3: CSVEPGTGYNGYTF
DNA: TGCAGCGTTGAGCCAGGGACAGGGTATAATGGCTACACCTTC

J: TRBJ1-5
size: NA
D: TRBD1
V: TRBV7-8
CDR3: CASSFGTVSNQPQHF
DNA: TGTGCCAGCAGCTTCGGGACAGTTAGCAATCAGCCCCAGCATTTT

J: TRBJ2-3
size: NA
D: NA
V: TRBV7-3
CDR3: CASSPWGPSLGNTDTQYF
DNA: TGTGCCAGCAGCCCATGGGGGCCTAGCTTGGGGAACACAGATACGCAGTATTTT

J: TRBJ1-5
size: once
D: TRBD1
V: TRBV7-9
CDR3: CASSLNSGTGGIAPQHF
DNA: TGTGCCAGCAGCTTAAATTCCGGGACAGGGGGAATTGCGCCCCAGCATTTT

J: TRBJ2-1
size: NA
D: TRBD2
V: TRBV5-1
CDR3: CASSNPSGRGNEQFF
DNA: TGCGCCAGCAGTAACCCTAGCGGGAGGGGCAATGAGCAGTTCTTC

J: TRBJ2-2
size: NA
D: NA
V: TRBV11-3
CDR3: CASKRTEDGELFF
DNA: TGTGCCAGCAAAAGGACAGAAGACGGGGAGCTGTTTTTT

J: TRBJ2-3
size: NA
D: NA
V: TRBV5-1
CDR3: CASQLNGQTWADTQYF
DNA: TGCGCCAGCCAATTAAACGGACAAACATGGGCGGATACGCAGTATTTT

J: TRBJ1-3
size: NA
D: NA
V: TRBV7-9
CDR3: CASSIGGETGNTIYF
DNA: TGTGCCAGCAGCATAGGGGGGGAAACTGGAAACACCATATATTTT

J: TRBJ1-5
size: NA
D: NA
V: TRBV30
CDR3: CAWSLGGGQPQHF
DNA: TGTGCCTGGAGTCTGGGAGGCGGGCAGCCCCAGCATTTT

J: TRBJ2-1
size: NA
D: NA
V: TRBV6-5
CDR3: CASRRSLNHNEQFF
DNA: TGTGCCAGCAGAAGGAGTTTGAATCACAATGAGCAGTTCTTC

J: TRBJ1-5
size: NA
D: TRBD1
V: TRBV5-5
CDR3: CASSFQGDQPQHF
DNA: TGTGCCAGCAGCTTTCAGGGGGATCAGCCCCAGCATTTT

J: TRBJ2-5
size: NA
D: TRBD1
V: TRBV7-2
CDR3: CASSLASQGAGETQYF
DNA: TGTGCCAGCAGCTTAGCCTCCCAGGGGGCGGGGGAGACCCAGTACTTC

J: TRBJ1-2
size: NA
D: TRBD1
V: TRBV29-1
CDR3: CSVTAGGGQGTGYTF
DNA: TGCAGCGTTACGGCGGGCGGGGGACAGGGGACTGGCTACACCTTC

J: TRBJ1-1
size: NA
D: NA
V: TRBV4-1
CDR3: CASSQGLWNTEAFF
DNA: TGCGCCAGCAGCCAAGGACTGTGGAACACTGAAGCTTTCTTT

J: TRBJ1-2
size: NA
D: NA
V: TRBV6-1
CDR3: CASSADFLIFDGYTF
DNA: TGTGCCAGCAGTGCCGACTTTCTGATTTTCGATGGCTACACCTTC

J: TRBJ1-1
size: NA
D: TRBD1
V: TRBV18
CDR3: CASSPKGGLGFF
DNA: TGTGCCAGCTCACCCAAAGGGGGCTTGGGTTTCTTT

J: TRBJ2-7
size: NA
D: TRBD2
V: TRBV13
CDR3: CASSLEAGTSGSGEQYF
DNA: TGTGCCAGCAGCTTAGAAGCTGGGACTAGCGGGAGTGGCGAGCAGTACTTC

J: TRBJ2-1
size: NA
D: NA
V: TRBV7-8
CDR3: CASSSNFPGEQFF
DNA: TGTGCCAGCAGCTCGAACTTCCCGGGCGAGCAGTTCTTC

J: TRBJ2-5
size: NA
D: TRBD1
V: TRBV5-5
CDR3: CASSLTGRETQYF
DNA: TGTGCCAGCAGCCTGACAGGGCGGGAGACCCAGTACTTC

J: TRBJ1-5
size: once
D: NA
V: TRBV15
CDR3: CATSRDRGNQPQHF
DNA: TGTGCCACCAGCAGAGATCGCGGAAATCAGCCCCAGCATTTT

J: TRBJ2-1
size: NA
D: NA
V: TRBV5-1
CDR3: CASSLTGFEQFF
DNA: TGCGCCAGCAGCCTAACAGGGTTTGAGCAGTTCTTC

J: TRBJ2-1
size: few
D: NA
V: TRBV5-4
CDR3: CASSLKGTVYNEQFF
DNA: TGTGCCAGCAGCTTGAAAGGGACCGTCTACAATGAGCAGTTCTTC

J: TRBJ2-1
size: NA
D: NA
V: TRBV27
CDR3: CASSLRHSGNEQFF
DNA: TGTGCCAGCAGTCTCCGCCATAGCGGCAATGAGCAGTTCTTC

J: TRBJ1-5
size: once
D: NA
V: TRBV6-6
CDR3: CASRRQYNSNQPQHF
DNA: TGTGCCAGCAGGCGACAGTACAATAGCAATCAGCCCCAGCATTTT

J: TRBJ1-1
size: NA
D: NA
V: TRBV5-5
CDR3: CASSLHGGLNTEAFF
DNA: TGTGCCAGCAGCTTGCATGGGGGGCTGAACACTGAAGCTTTCTTT

J: TRBJ2-3
size: NA
D: NA
V: TRBV6-1
CDR3: CASSEGGRLITDTQYF
DNA: TGTGCCAGCAGTGAAGGGGGACGGCTGATCACAGATACGCAGTATTTT

J: TRBJ2-7
size: NA
D: TRBD1
V: TRBV18
CDR3: CASSPGQAYYEQYF
DNA: TGTGCCAGCTCACCGGGACAGGCTTACTACGAGCAGTACTTC

J: TRBJ2-7
size: NA
D: TRBD2
V: TRBV5-4
CDR3: CASSPEVASGSYEQYF
DNA: TGTGCCAGCAGCCCGGAGGTGGCCAGCGGGAGTTACGAGCAGTACTTC

J: TRBJ1-3
size: NA
D: NA
V: TRBV5-1
CDR3: CASSPLEGGNGNTIYF
DNA: TGCGCCAGCAGCCCCTTAGAAGGGGGTAACGGAAACACCATATATTTT

J: TRBJ1-2
size: NA
D: NA
V: TRBV7-2
CDR3: CASSLAGVLYGYTF
DNA: TGTGCCAGCAGCCTAGCGGGAGTCCTATATGGCTACACCTTC

J: TRBJ1-4
size: few
D: TRBD1
V: TRBV5-5
CDR3: CASSLAGDRVGEKLFF
DNA: TGTGCCAGCAGCTTGGCCGGTGACAGGGTCGGTGAAAAACTGTTTTTT

J: TRBJ2-3
size: NA
D: NA
V: TRBV12-5
CDR3: CASGPQRASTDTQYF
DNA: TGTGCTAGTGGCCCCCAGCGGGCTAGCACAGATACGCAGTATTTT

J: TRBJ2-3
size: NA
D: TRBD2
V: TRBV29-1
CDR3: CSVGGLAGERGDTQYF
DNA: TGCAGCGTTGGCGGACTAGCGGGAGAGAGGGGAGATACGCAGTATTTT

J: TRBJ2-5
size: NA
D: NA
V: TRBV29-1
CDR3: CSVDRTPNRETQYF
DNA: TGCAGCGTTGATCGGACTCCAAATCGGGAGACCCAGTACTTC